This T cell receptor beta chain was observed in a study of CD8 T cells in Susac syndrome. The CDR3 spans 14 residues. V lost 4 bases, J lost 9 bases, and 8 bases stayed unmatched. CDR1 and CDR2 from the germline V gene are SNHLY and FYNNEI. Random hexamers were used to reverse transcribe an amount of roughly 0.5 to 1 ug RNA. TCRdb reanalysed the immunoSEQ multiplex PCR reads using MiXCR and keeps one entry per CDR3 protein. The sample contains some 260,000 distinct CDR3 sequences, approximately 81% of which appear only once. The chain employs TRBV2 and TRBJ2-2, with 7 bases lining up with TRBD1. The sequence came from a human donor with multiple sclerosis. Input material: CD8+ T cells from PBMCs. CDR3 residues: CASSGGTAKRELFF. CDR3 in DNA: TGTGCCAGCAGTGGAGGGACAGCTAAGCGGGAGCTGTTTTTT.